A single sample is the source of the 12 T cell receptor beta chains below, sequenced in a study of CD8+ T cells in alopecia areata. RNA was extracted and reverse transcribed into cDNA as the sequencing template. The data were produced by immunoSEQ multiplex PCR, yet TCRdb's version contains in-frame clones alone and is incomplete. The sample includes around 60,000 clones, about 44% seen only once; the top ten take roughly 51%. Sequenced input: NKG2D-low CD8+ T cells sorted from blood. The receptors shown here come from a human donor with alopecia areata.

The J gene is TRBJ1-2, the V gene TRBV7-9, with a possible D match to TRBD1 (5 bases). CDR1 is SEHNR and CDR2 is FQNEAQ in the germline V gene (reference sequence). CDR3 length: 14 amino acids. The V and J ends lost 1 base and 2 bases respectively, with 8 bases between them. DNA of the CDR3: TGTGCCAGCAGCTTAGGACGGGACAACTATGGCTACACCTTC. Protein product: CASSLGRDNYGYTF.

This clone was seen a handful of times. The CDR3 DNA reads as TGTGCCAGCAGCTTAATCTCGGCCCCGGCTAGCACAGATACGCAGTATTTT. As protein: CASSLISAPASTDTQYF. The V gene is TRBV7-2, the J gene TRBJ2-3; D gene unclear. CDR3 length: 17 amino acids. Trimming pared 2 bases from V and 0 bases from J, leaving 15 bases between. CDR1 is SGHTA and CDR2 is FQGNSA in the germline V gene.

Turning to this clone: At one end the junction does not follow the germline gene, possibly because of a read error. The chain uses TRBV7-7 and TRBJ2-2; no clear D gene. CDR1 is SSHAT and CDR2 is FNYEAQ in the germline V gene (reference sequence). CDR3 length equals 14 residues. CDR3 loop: CASSLGANTGELFF. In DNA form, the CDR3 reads TGTGCTAGCAGCTTGGGCGCTAACACCGGGGAGCTGTTTTTT.

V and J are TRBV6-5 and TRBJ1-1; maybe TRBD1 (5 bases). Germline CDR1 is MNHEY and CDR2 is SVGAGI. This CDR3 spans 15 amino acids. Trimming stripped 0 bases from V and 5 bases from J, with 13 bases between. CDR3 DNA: TGTGCCAGCAGTTACTCTGGTGGGGCGCGGACTGAAGCTTTCTTT. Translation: CASSYSGGARTEAFF.

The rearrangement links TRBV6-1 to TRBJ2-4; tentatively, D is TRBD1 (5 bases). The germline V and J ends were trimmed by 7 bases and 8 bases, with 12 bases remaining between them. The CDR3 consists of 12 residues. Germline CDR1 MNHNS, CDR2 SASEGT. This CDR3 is CASNQGIHIQYF. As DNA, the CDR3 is TGTGCCAGCAACCAGGGCATCCACATTCAGTACTTC.

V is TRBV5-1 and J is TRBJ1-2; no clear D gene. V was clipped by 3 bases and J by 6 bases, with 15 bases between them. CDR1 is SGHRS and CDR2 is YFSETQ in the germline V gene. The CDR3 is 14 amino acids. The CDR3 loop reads CASSSPVRQDGYTF. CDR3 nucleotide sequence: TGCGCCAGCAGCTCCCCGGTACGGCAGGATGGCTACACCTTC.

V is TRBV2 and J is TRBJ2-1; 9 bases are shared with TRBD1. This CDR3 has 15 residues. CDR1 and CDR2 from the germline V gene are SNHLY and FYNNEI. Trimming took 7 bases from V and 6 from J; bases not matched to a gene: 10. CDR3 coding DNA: TGTGCCAGCATGCCTCCGGGACAGGGAATCAATGAGCAGTTCTTC. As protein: CASMPPGQGINEQFF.

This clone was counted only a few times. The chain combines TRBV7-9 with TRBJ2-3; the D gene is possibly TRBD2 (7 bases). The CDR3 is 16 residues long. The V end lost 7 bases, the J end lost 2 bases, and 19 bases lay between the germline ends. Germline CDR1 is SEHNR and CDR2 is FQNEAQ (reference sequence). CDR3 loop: CASNPRPGGFTDTQYF. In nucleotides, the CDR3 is TGTGCCAGCAACCCCCGTCCGGGGGGCTTCACAGATACGCAGTATTTT. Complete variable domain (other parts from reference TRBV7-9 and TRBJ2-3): DTGVSQNPRHKITKRGQNVTFRCDPISEHNRLYWYRQTLGQGPEFLTYFQNEAQLEKSRLLSDRFSAERPKGSFSTLEIQRTEQGDSAMYLCASNPRPGGFTDTQYFGPGTRLTVL.

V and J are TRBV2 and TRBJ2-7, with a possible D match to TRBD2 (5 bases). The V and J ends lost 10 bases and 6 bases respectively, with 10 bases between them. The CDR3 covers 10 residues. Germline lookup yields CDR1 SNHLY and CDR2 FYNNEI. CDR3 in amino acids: CATYRGEQYF. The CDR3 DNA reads TGTGCCACCTACCGGGGCGAGCAGTACTTC.

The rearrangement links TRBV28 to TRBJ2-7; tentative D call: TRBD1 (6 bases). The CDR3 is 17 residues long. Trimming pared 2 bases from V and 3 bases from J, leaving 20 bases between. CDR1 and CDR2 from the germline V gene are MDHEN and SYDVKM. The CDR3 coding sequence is TGTGCCAGCAGTTTAGCCCAAGTAGGGGGAAAGGGCTACGAGCAGTACTTC. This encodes CASSLAQVGGKGYEQYF.

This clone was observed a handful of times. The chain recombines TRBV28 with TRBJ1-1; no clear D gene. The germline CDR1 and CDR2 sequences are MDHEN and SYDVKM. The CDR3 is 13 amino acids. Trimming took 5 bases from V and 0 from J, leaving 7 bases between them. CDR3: CASSRLMNTEAFF. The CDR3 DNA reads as TGTGCCAGCAGTAGACTGATGAACACTGAAGCTTTCTTT.

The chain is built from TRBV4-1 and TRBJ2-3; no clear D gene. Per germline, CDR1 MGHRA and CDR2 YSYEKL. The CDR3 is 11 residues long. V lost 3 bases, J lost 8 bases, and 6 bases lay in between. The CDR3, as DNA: TGCGCCAGCAGCCAGCTCGGTACGCAGTATTTT. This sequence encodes CASSQLGTQYF.